This T cell receptor (beta chain) was recovered during a study of brain T cells in children with intractable seizures. Time point in this sample: blood from clinic visit 5 months post-surgery; TSC patient then seizure free. Comment on this clone: Its antigen remains unknown.

The repertoire was sequenced with immunoSEQ multiplex PCR; TCRdb's copy has only in-frame clones and lacks some. This sample has 340,000 or so clones; over 90% occur once, and the top ten carry 4.5% to 7%. V lost 1 base, J lost 7 bases, and 11 bases lay in between. Germline CDR1 and CDR2: SGHAT and FQNNGV. The CDR3 sequence is 14 residues long. Study-wide results and limits: Only CDR3 sequence similarity suggested viral specificity, without known HCMV serostatus.

This specimen consisted of peripheral blood, obtained roughly 5 months after surgery. This chain joins TRBV11-2 and TRBJ2-1; D ambiguous. The receptor was derived from a boy younger than two with tuberous sclerosis and intractable seizures. CDR3 DNA: TGTGCCAGCAGCTTAGTTGGCCCGGGTAATGAGCAGTTCTTC. Translation: CASSLVGPGNEQFF.